Listed below are T cell receptor beta chains from one sample, sequenced in a study of neurological immune-mediated disorders. TCRdb independently ran MiXCR on the 5' RACE reads; one entry per CDR3 protein. This table holds roughly 46,000 distinct CDR3 sequences, around 2% found once. What was sequenced was PBMCs. These TCRs come from a woman aged 40 to 55 with multiple sclerosis. CDR3s include the opening cysteine and the closing phenylalanine or tryptophan. Each record gives: CDR3 protein, CDR3 DNA, J gene, V gene, D gene, clone size. The D gene is left open where the match is weak. Part of the rows lack a size; the others show once, few, many or a class for expanded clones.

CASSVSLGGEQFF | TGTGCCAGCAGTGTCTCGCTGGGAGGTGAGCAGTTCTTC | TRBJ2-1 | TRBV6-4 | NA | NA
CASSLSGGVTDTQYF | TGCGCCAGCAGCTTGTCGGGGGGGGTCACAGATACGCAGTATTTT | TRBJ2-3 | TRBV5-1 | TRBD2 | many
CSASDRKGRVYNEQFF | TGCAGTGCTAGCGATCGGAAGGGAAGAGTCTACAATGAGCAGTTCTTC | TRBJ2-1 | TRBV20-1 | NA | many
CASSLGQGADSPLHF | TGCGCCAGCAGCTTGGGACAGGGGGCTGATTCACCCCTCCACTTT | TRBJ1-6 | TRBV5-1 | TRBD1 | many
CASSLGDPNNEQYF | TGCGCCAGCAGCTTGGGGGATCCTAATAACGAGCAGTACTTC | TRBJ2-7 | TRBV5-1 | NA | many
CASSSRRWSEKLFF | TGTGCCAGCAGCTCACGACGGTGGAGCGAAAAACTGTTTTTT | TRBJ1-4 | TRBV7-9 | NA | many
CSAPLTRGGGNTIYF | TGCAGTGCTCCTTTAACCCGGGGTGGTGGAAACACCATATATTTT | TRBJ1-3 | TRBV20-1 | NA | many
CASSSRAAEGGYTF | TGTGCCAGCTCATCCCGGGCGGCCGAGGGTGGCTACACCTTC | TRBJ1-2 | TRBV18 | NA | many
CSARDPLNYGYTF | TGCAGTGCTAGAGATCCCCTAAACTATGGCTACACCTTC | TRBJ1-2 | TRBV20-1 | NA | many
CSASSDRAYEQYF | TGCAGTGCTAGTAGTGACAGGGCTTACGAGCAGTACTTC | TRBJ2-7 | TRBV20-1 | TRBD1 | many
CAISGGDTQYF | TGTGCCATCAGTGGGGGAGATACGCAGTATTTT | TRBJ2-3 | TRBV10-3 | NA | many
CASSLVLQNTEAFF | TGCGCCAGCAGCTTGGTACTGCAGAACACTGAAGCTTTCTTT | TRBJ1-1 | TRBV5-1 | NA | many
CSATSGASTDTQYF | TGCAGTGCTACCTCAGGGGCTAGCACAGATACGCAGTATTTT | TRBJ2-3 | TRBV20-1 | NA | many
CASSYQRRNTEAFF | TGCGCCAGCAGCTATCAGAGGAGGAACACTGAAGCTTTCTTT | TRBJ1-1 | TRBV5-1 | NA | many
CATSSSGGATPYEQYF | TGTGCCACCAGCAGTAGCGGGGGGGCCACCCCTTACGAGCAGTACTTC | TRBJ2-7 | TRBV15 | TRBD2 | many
CATSGATDTQYF | TGTGCCACCAGCGGGGCTACAGATACGCAGTATTTT | TRBJ2-3 | TRBV15 | NA | many
CASSQDRFRGGAHLSYEQYF | TGCGCCAGCAGCCAAGATCGATTCCGTGGGGGGGCTCACCTCTCCTACGAGCAGTACTTC | TRBJ2-7 | TRBV4-1 | NA | many
CSVDGGPSYNEQFF | TGCAGCGTGGATGGGGGTCCCTCCTACAATGAGCAGTTCTTC | TRBJ2-1 | TRBV29-1 | NA | many
CASSLEWATNEKLFF | TGTGCCAGCAGCTTAGAATGGGCAACTAATGAAAAACTGTTTTTT | TRBJ1-4 | TRBV11-2 | NA | many
CASSISDTEAGYTF | TGTGCCAGCAGTATCTCTGACACCGAAGCGGGCTACACCTTC | TRBJ1-2 | TRBV2 | NA | many
CASSPRWQTRDEQYF | TGTGCCAGCAGCCCACGGTGGCAGACGAGAGACGAGCAGTACTTC | TRBJ2-7 | TRBV5-6 | NA | many
CASSWGRMNTEAFF | TGTGCCAGCAGCTGGGGACGGATGAACACTGAAGCTTTCTTT | TRBJ1-1 | TRBV7-2 | NA | many
CSARDPTGVYGYTF | TGCAGTGCTAGAGACCCCACAGGGGTCTATGGCTACACCTTC | TRBJ1-2 | TRBV20-1 | TRBD1 | many
CASSLGVGNTEAFF | TGCGCCAGCAGCTTGGGGGTGGGAAACACTGAAGCTTTCTTT | TRBJ1-1 | TRBV5-1 | NA | many
CSATYTGVSNQPQHF | TGCAGTGCTACCTATACAGGGGTTAGCAATCAGCCCCAGCATTTT | TRBJ1-5 | TRBV20-1 | TRBD1 | many
CSASDPDRVNYGYTF | TGCAGTGCTAGCGACCCGGACAGGGTTAACTATGGCTACACCTTC | TRBJ1-2 | TRBV20-1 | TRBD1 | many
CAISEYRAAEQFF | TGTGCCATCAGTGAGTACAGGGCTGCTGAGCAGTTCTTC | TRBJ2-1 | TRBV10-3 | NA | few
CASSLGLAGPNEQFF | TGCGCCAGCAGCTTGGGACTAGCAGGACCCAATGAGCAGTTCTTC | TRBJ2-1 | TRBV5-1 | TRBD2 | many
CASSFPRSPLHF | TGTGCCAGCAGCTTTCCCCGGTCTCCCCTCCACTTT | TRBJ1-6 | TRBV7-8 | NA | many
CASSQVYSQYHEQFF | TGTGCCAGCAGCCAAGTTTACAGCCAGTACCATGAGCAGTTCTTC | TRBJ2-1 | TRBV14 | NA | many
CASSPHARQDEKLFF | TGCGCCAGCAGCCCACACGCACGCCAGGATGAAAAACTGTTTTTT | TRBJ1-4 | TRBV5-1 | NA | many
CAISAGGPLSTDTQYF | TGTGCCATCAGTGCGGGGGGGCCTCTTAGCACAGATACGCAGTATTTT | TRBJ2-3 | TRBV10-3 | TRBD2 | many
CASRNGALTYEQYF | TGTGCCAGCCGGAATGGAGCGCTTACCTACGAGCAGTACTTC | TRBJ2-7 | TRBV6-1 | NA | many
CSVEDSGGFTDTQYF | TGCAGCGTTGAAGATAGCGGGGGGTTCACAGATACGCAGTATTTT | TRBJ2-3 | TRBV29-1 | TRBD2 | many
CSAKKRGIQYF | TGCAGTGCTAAGAAGCGGGGCATTCAGTACTTC | TRBJ2-4 | TRBV20-1 | TRBD2 | few
CASSLGATNEKLFF | TGCGCCAGCAGTCTGGGGGCCACTAATGAAAAACTGTTTTTT | TRBJ1-4 | TRBV5-1 | NA | many
CSVTSQTEQYF | TGCAGTGTTACTAGCCAAACCGAGCAGTACTTC | TRBJ2-7 | TRBV20-1 | NA | many
CASSKGGPGLGSPLHF | TGTGCCAGCAGCAAAGGAGGGCCAGGCCTTGGTTCACCCCTCCACTTT | TRBJ1-6 | TRBV21-1 | NA | many
CATSRDGRGSYNEQFF | TGTGCCACCAGCAGAGACGGCAGGGGCTCCTACAATGAGCAGTTCTTC | TRBJ2-1 | TRBV15 | NA | many
CSARASGGPYEQYF | TGCAGTGCCAGGGCCTCCGGTGGCCCCTACGAGCAGTACTTC | TRBJ2-7 | TRBV20-1 | NA | medium-sized
CSARGATSGADSSYEQYF | TGCAGTGCTAGAGGGGCGACTAGCGGGGCCGATAGCTCCTACGAGCAGTACTTC | TRBJ2-7 | TRBV20-1 | TRBD2 | many